This T cell receptor (beta chain) appears in the sequencing data of a study of regulatory T cells in long-lasting Graves disease. Findings and caveats of the study: Newly diagnosed patients shared 966 public clonotypes; persistent patients shared approximately 2,700. The study found TRBV28, TRBJ1-2 and TRBJ2-5 favored in persistent disease.

The CDR3 is 23 amino acids long, termini counted. As concerns this clonotype: Its matching antigen is unknown. It is unclear where the CDR3 begins or ends on the DNA, so no DNA is shown, and the CDR3 is as TCRdb lists it.

Researchers made TCR beta libraries by using iRepertoire HTBI primers and running Arm-PCR on CDR3 regions. TCRdb re-called the multiplex PCR reads with MiXCR, one entry per CDR3 protein. The sample contains hundreds of thousands of distinct CDR3 sequences, 16% of which appear only once. Time point denoted: newly diagnosed GD, antithyroid drugs for less than 3 months. From RNA extracted from PBMCs, the TCR library was made. This sample also belongs to another study, concerning T cells in Graves' hyperthyroidism and ophthalmopathy. That work adds: Most clonotypes expanded in thyroid above 0.001 were likewise present in blood. Ophthalmopathy was identified by the model a median 6.5 months ahead of onset.

The sequencing here drew on peripheral blood mononuclear cells (PBMCs), taken at new diagnosis, from a patient treated with antithyroid drugs. The genes are TRBV12-3 or TRBV12-4 and TRBJ1-5; TRBD1, the D gene given by the table, was not confirmed from the DNA. The receptor comes from a young woman with Graves disease. CDR3 protein: CASTIRTGGFYEQYFGPGQPQHF.